This T cell receptor (beta chain) was found in a study of T cell changes during pregnancy in multiple sclerosis. Generated by immunoSEQ multiplex PCR, the TCRdb table keeps only in-frame clones and is missing some. The repertoire has tens of thousands of clones, about 89% of them found once; the top ten carry approximately 1.4%. This CDR3 comprises 15 residues. The germline CDR1 and CDR2 sequences are LNHDA and SQIVND (reference sequence). Trimming took 0 bases from V and 0 from J, leaving 9 bases between them. The genes are TRBV19 and TRBJ2-7; D is uncertain. Sequenced material: peripheral blood, taken in the second trimester of pregnancy. The TCR originated in a female donor with multiple sclerosis, enrolled in a pregnancy study. In nucleotides, the CDR3 is TGTGCCAGTAGTATAGATTACTACTTCTCCTACGAGCAGTACTTC. This encodes CASSIDYYFSYEQYF.